This TCR beta chain was identified in a study of T cell repertoires in cytomegalovirus infection. TCRdb ran MiXCR on the reads and lists one entry per CDR3 protein. The sample consists of about 120,000 distinct CDR3 sequences, roughly 9.1% of them appearing once. The V segment lost 5 bases and the J segment 4 bases; nucleotides outside the gene matches: 7. The CDR3 has 14 amino acids. Per the germline V gene, CDR1 is SGHTA and CDR2 is FQGNSA. This clonotype was seen a few times. Its antigen is unknown. The J gene is TRBJ2-7, the V gene TRBV7-2, with 8 positions matching TRBD2. Material for sequencing was PBMCs, sequenced either directly or after in vitro stimulation (not recorded which). This clonotype was obtained from a human donor in good health (CMV status not recorded). Some clones in this sample may be carry-over from other donors' samples. DNA for the CDR3: TGTGCCAGCAGCGGGGGGACTAGTGAATACGAGCAGTACTTC. This encodes CASSGGTSEYEQYF.